This T cell receptor beta chain was observed in a study of shared clonotypes between healthy human individuals. Findings of the study overall: Inspection by rarefaction showed sorted-subset sequencing to be incomplete despite large depth. Naive CD4 clonotype sharing across four donors was about 5%.

V lost 2 bases, J lost 6 bases, and 11 bases lay in between. Germline V gene lookup returns CDR1 MGHRA and CDR2 YSYEKL. This CDR3 is 14 amino acids long. Profiled with immunoSEQ multiplex PCR; TCRdb holds only in-frame clones, not every one. The sample yields around 1 million clones, about three quarters seen once. To note about this clone: No antigen is known for it.

Sequenced material: memory CD4+ T cells sorted from blood. Subset noted: CD45RA-negative fraction. V and J are TRBV4-1 and TRBJ2-1, with D perhaps TRBD1 (5 bases). The TCR comes from a man aged 18 to 35 in good health. As DNA, the CDR3 is TGCGCCAGCAGCCAACAGGGCTCCCCCAATGAGCAGTTCTTC. Translating gives CASSQQGSPNEQFF.